The rows below give T cell receptor beta chains drawn from one sample of a study of OX40 agonist ivuxolimab in advanced cancers. TCRdb's table, derived via immunoSEQ multiplex PCR, lists solely in-frame clones and lacks some. Found here are over 100,000 clones, 90% to 95% of them singletons; the top ten hold approximately 0.99%. This material consisted of CD4+ or CD8+ T cells sorted from blood, taken in a trial of the OX40 agonist ivuxolimab. These receptors were collected from an adult with an advanced solid tumor such as melanoma, head and neck, liver or kidney cancer. Each CDR3 is given with its conserved first and last residue. A D gene is named only where the DNA matches it firmly. Rows give clone size only sometimes, using once, few, many, or a class for an expanded clone.

clone_size	v_call	j_call	d_call	cdr3_aa	cdr3_nt
.	TRBV4-1	TRBJ1-2	.	CASSEIRQDYGYTF	TGCGCCAGTAGCGAGATCCGACAGGACTATGGCTACACCTTC
.	TRBV11-2	TRBJ1-1	.	CASSPQGTEAFF	TGTGCCAGCAGCCCCCAGGGGACTGAAGCTTTCTTT
once	TRBV18	TRBJ1-1	.	CASSPGPTAEAFF	TGTGCCAGCTCACCAGGGCCCACAGCTGAAGCTTTCTTT
few	TRBV29-1	TRBJ2-2	.	CSVGAGELFF	TGCAGCGTTGGAGCCGGGGAGCTGTTTTTT
.	TRBV5-1	TRBJ2-3	TRBD1	CASSERTGVGDTQYF	TGCGCCAGCAGCGAACGGACAGGGGTTGGAGATACGCAGTATTTT
.	TRBV18	TRBJ1-6	.	CASSPRENSPLHF	TGTGCCAGCTCACCAAGAGAGAATTCACCCCTCCACTTT
.	TRBV7-2	TRBJ1-5	.	CASSLVEGQPQHF	TGTGCCAGCAGCTTAGTAGAGGGTCAGCCCCAGCATTTT
.	TRBV7-3	TRBJ1-1	.	CASSLSGHPRTEAFF	TGTGCCAGCAGCTTATCCGGACACCCGAGGACTGAAGCTTTCTTT
.	TRBV4-3	TRBJ1-6	TRBD1	CASSRNLNRGGNSPLHF	TGCGCCAGCAGCCGGAACCTGAACAGGGGTGGAAATTCACCCCTCCACTTT
.	TRBV7-2	TRBJ2-1	TRBD1	CASSPGTGAYNEQFF	TGTGCCAGCAGCCCCGGGACAGGGGCCTACAATGAGCAGTTCTTC
.	TRBV5-4	TRBJ2-1	.	CASSWGGLKGEGEQFF	TGTGCCAGCAGCTGGGGCGGGTTGAAGGGGGAGGGTGAGCAGTTCTTC
.	TRBV4-3	TRBJ1-6	TRBD1	CASSRQGGNSPLHF	TGCGCCAGCAGCCGTCAGGGGGGAAATTCACCCCTCCACTTT
once	TRBV7-2	TRBJ1-1	.	CASSLVYRLGDTEAFF	TGTGCCAGCAGCTTAGTGTATCGCCTGGGGGACACTGAAGCTTTCTTT
.	TRBV6-6	TRBJ2-2	.	CASSYLMTNTGELFF	TGTGCCAGCAGTTACCTGATGACGAACACCGGGGAGCTGTTTTTT
.	TRBV6-5	TRBJ1-5	.	CASSDVGQPQHF	TGTGCCAGCAGTGACGTGGGGCAGCCCCAGCATTTT
once	TRBV7-2	TRBJ2-1	.	CASSLSAQQDRFF	TGTGCCAGCAGCTTATCGGCCCAGCAAGATCGGTTCTTC
.	TRBV7-9	TRBJ2-7	.	CASSLYFSEQYF	TGTGCCAGCAGCTTATACTTTTCCGAGCAGTACTTC
.	TRBV28	TRBJ1-6	TRBD1	CASSASGTGVNSPLHF	TGTGCCAGCAGCGCTTCCGGGACAGGGGTGAATTCACCCCTCCACTTT
.	TRBV28	TRBJ2-7	TRBD1	CASSSGQGSEQYF	TGTGCCAGCAGTTCCGGACAGGGTAGCGAGCAGTACTTC
.	TRBV2	TRBJ2-7	.	CASERDIFYEQYF	TGTGCCAGCGAACGGGACATCTTCTACGAGCAGTACTTC
.	TRBV4-3	TRBJ2-2	.	CASSLKYGVTGELFF	TGCGCCAGCAGCCTGAAATACGGGGTCACCGGGGAGCTGTTTTTT
.	TRBV5-6	TRBJ1-2	.	CASSHDRSYGYTF	TGTGCCAGCAGCCACGACAGAAGCTATGGCTACACCTTC
.	TRBV5-8	TRBJ2-5	TRBD2	CASSLGRGGDQETQYF	TGTGCCAGCAGCTTGGGTCGGGGGGGGGACCAAGAGACCCAGTACTTC
.	TRBV5-4	TRBJ1-2	.	CASSPGGIGYTF	TGTGCCAGCAGCCCGGGGGGGATCGGCTACACCTTC
.	TRBV4-2	TRBJ1-2	.	CASSQDRSARGENGYTF	TGTGCCAGCAGCCAAGATAGGTCAGCAAGGGGGGAAAATGGCTACACCTTC
.	TRBV4-3	TRBJ2-7	TRBD1	CASSQELGPGGFYEQYF	TGCGCCAGCAGCCAAGAATTAGGGCCAGGGGGCTTCTACGAGCAGTACTTC
.	TRBV9	TRBJ1-2	TRBD1	CASSVAGAGGNYGYTF	TGTGCCAGCAGCGTAGCAGGGGCAGGGGGCAACTATGGCTACACCTTC
.	TRBV15	TRBJ2-1	.	CATSRPGGIYNEQFF	TGTGCCACCAGCAGGCCAGGGGGGATTTACAATGAGCAGTTCTTC
few	TRBV18	TRBJ1-1	.	CASSPQGTEAFF	TGTGCCAGCTCACCACAGGGAACTGAAGCTTTCTTT
.	TRBV29-1	TRBJ1-4	.	CSVLPAGTSIEKLFF	TGCAGCGTTCTCCCCGCAGGGACGAGCATCGAAAAACTGTTTTTT
.	TRBV6-5	TRBJ2-7	.	CASSYRYEQYF	TGTGCCAGCAGTTATAGGTACGAGCAGTACTTC
few	TRBV4-1	TRBJ2-5	.	CASSHEDSPRETQYF	TGCGCCAGCAGCCACGAGGATTCCCCTAGGGAGACCCAGTACTTC
.	TRBV11-3	TRBJ2-1	.	CASSSGVYNEQFF	TGTGCCAGCAGCTCGGGGGTTTACAATGAGCAGTTCTTC
few	TRBV7-9	TRBJ2-7	.	CASSLYFSEQYF	TGTGCCAGCAGCTTATACTTTTCCGAGCAGTACTTC
once	TRBV4-3	TRBJ2-7	.	CASSQVRGAKGTYEQYF	TGCGCCAGCAGCCAAGTCCGGGGGGCGAAGGGGACCTACGAGCAGTACTTC
.	TRBV19	TRBJ1-4	.	CASTHTATNEKLFF	TGTGCCAGTACGCATACAGCAACTAATGAAAAACTGTTTTTT
.	TRBV7-8	TRBJ2-1	.	CASSLSSTAYNEQFF	TGTGCCAGCAGCTTAAGTTCCACGGCGTACAATGAGCAGTTCTTC
once	TRBV29-1	TRBJ2-5	.	CSVVKETQYF	TGCAGCGTTGTTAAGGAGACCCAGTACTTC
.	TRBV2	TRBJ2-1	.	CASSSQGLYEQFF	TGTGCCAGCAGTTCGCAGGGTCTGTATGAGCAGTTCTTC
.	TRBV6-1	TRBJ2-5	.	CARSRARFVQETQYF	TGTGCCAGGAGCCGGGCCCGGTTTGTTCAAGAGACCCAGTACTTC
.	TRBV7-9	TRBJ1-6	.	CASSLRHGDSPLHF	TGTGCCAGCAGCTTACGACACGGGGATTCACCCCTCCACTTT
.	TRBV7-2	TRBJ1-2	.	CASSLVASGAYGYTF	TGTGCCAGCAGCTTAGTAGCCTCCGGGGCCTATGGCTACACCTTC
.	TRBV5-1	TRBJ2-7	.	CASSLAPGNDEQYF	TGCGCCAGCAGCTTGGCACCGGGAAACGACGAGCAGTACTTC